The present T cell receptor beta chain was sequenced within a study of OX40 agonist ivuxolimab in advanced cancers. The wider study: It was permissible to have had prior anti-PD-1, anti-PD-L1 or anti-CTLA-4 therapy, and around 41% had some.

Findings and limits, study-wide: Low levels of normalized T-cell clonal expansion also appeared in some nonresponders.

The CDR3 totals 14 residues. V dropped 4 bases and J dropped 8; count of bases not matched to a gene: 8. The germline CDR1 and CDR2 sequences are GTSNPN and SVGIG (reference sequence). A word on this clone: Its antigen remains unknown.

Repertoires were generated with immunoSEQ multiplex PCR, while TCRdb's copy carries only in-frame clones and drops some. The sample lists about 68,000 clones, 75% to 95% occurring once. The TCR was taken from an adult with an advanced solid tumor such as melanoma, head and neck, liver or kidney cancer. The input for sequencing was CD4+ or CD8+ T cells sorted from blood, taken in a trial of the OX40 agonist ivuxolimab. The gene calls are TRBV30 and TRBJ1-6; TRBD1 agrees at 7 bases. CDR3 in amino acids: CAWKDRDSYSPLHF. In DNA, the CDR3 is TGTGCCTGGAAGGATCGGGACAGTTATTCACCCCTCCACTTT. Supplemented by reference TRBV30 and TRBJ1-6, the full variable domain reads SQTIHQWPATLVQPVGSPLSLECTVEGTSNPNLYWYRQAAGRGLQLLFYSVGIGQISSEVPQNLSASRPQDRQFILSSKKLLLSDSGFYLCAWKDRDSYSPLHFGNGTRLTVT.